This is a list of T cell receptor beta chains from one sample in a study of T cell repertoires in cytomegalovirus infection. TCRdb reanalysed the reads using MiXCR and keeps one entry per CDR3 protein. The data hold about 600,000 distinct CDR3 sequences, with more than 20% observed a single time. Sequencing was done on a sample of CD8+ T cells from PBMCs. The receptors here all came from a human donor in good health (CMV status not recorded). Some clones in this sample may be carry-over from other donors' samples. CDR3s include the opening cysteine and the closing phenylalanine or tryptophan. The D gene is left open where the match is weak. Not all rows give a size; the values are once, few, many and, for expanded clones, a class.

cdr3_length: 15; clone_size: .; j_call: TRBJ2-5; v_call: TRBV6-1; d_call: TRBD2; cdr3_nt: TGTGCCAGCACCCAAGACGGGGGGGGGGGAGAGACCCAGTACTTC; cdr3_aa: CASTQDGGGGETQYF
cdr3_length: 16; clone_size: .; j_call: TRBJ2-1; v_call: TRBV10-3; d_call: TRBD1; cdr3_nt: TGTGCCATCAGTCTTGGGACAGGAGTCTCCTACAATGAGCAGTTCTTC; cdr3_aa: CAISLGTGVSYNEQFF
cdr3_length: 17; clone_size: few; j_call: TRBJ2-1; v_call: TRBV15; d_call: .; cdr3_nt: TGTGCCACCAGCAGAGATGGCCTACCCCGCTCCTACAATGAGCAGTTCTTC; cdr3_aa: CATSRDGLPRSYNEQFF
cdr3_length: 15; clone_size: .; j_call: TRBJ1-2; v_call: TRBV28; d_call: .; cdr3_nt: TGTGCCAGCAGGGTGTACGGGGGGCGCAACTATGGCTACACCTTC; cdr3_aa: CASRVYGGRNYGYTF
cdr3_length: 15; clone_size: many; j_call: TRBJ2-2; v_call: TRBV7-2; d_call: TRBD1; cdr3_nt: TGTGCCAGCAGCCTTGGACAGGGAACGGGCGGGGAGCTGTTTTTT; cdr3_aa: CASSLGQGTGGELFF
cdr3_length: 15; clone_size: many; j_call: TRBJ2-3; v_call: TRBV28; d_call: TRBD1; cdr3_nt: TGTGCCAGCAGTTCGATTACAGGGGACCCAGATACGCAGTATTTT; cdr3_aa: CASSSITGDPDTQYF
cdr3_length: 16; clone_size: many; j_call: TRBJ2-1; v_call: TRBV6-6; d_call: TRBD2; cdr3_nt: TGTGCCAGCAGCCCAACTCTAGCGGGGGGGGGTAATGAGCAGTTCTTC; cdr3_aa: CASSPTLAGGGNEQFF
cdr3_length: 13; clone_size: few; j_call: TRBJ1-2; v_call: TRBV6-2/TRBV6-3; d_call: .; cdr3_nt: TGTGCCAGCAAGCCGTCCGGGACCGCTGGCTACACCTTC; cdr3_aa: CASKPSGTAGYTF
cdr3_length: 19; clone_size: .; j_call: TRBJ1-3; v_call: TRBV28; d_call: .; cdr3_nt: TGTGCCAGCAGTCTCAGGCTTATCAAGGCCCTCAGCTCTGGAAACACCATATATTTT; cdr3_aa: CASSLRLIKALSSGNTIYF
cdr3_length: 14; clone_size: .; j_call: TRBJ2-2; v_call: TRBV28; d_call: .; cdr3_nt: TGTGTCAGCAGTACAGGGAGCTACACCGGGGAGCTGTTTTTT; cdr3_aa: CVSSTGSYTGELFF
cdr3_length: 17; clone_size: many; j_call: TRBJ2-7; v_call: TRBV7-9; d_call: TRBD1; cdr3_nt: TGTGCCAGCAGCTTAGATCAGGGGGTAGCATCTCTGTACGAGCAGTACTTC; cdr3_aa: CASSLDQGVASLYEQYF
cdr3_length: 12; clone_size: .; j_call: TRBJ1-1; v_call: TRBV7-2; d_call: .; cdr3_nt: TGTGCCAGCAGCTCGATGGGTACTGAAGCTTTCTTT; cdr3_aa: CASSSMGTEAFF
cdr3_length: 16; clone_size: many; j_call: TRBJ1-2; v_call: TRBV7-6; d_call: TRBD1; cdr3_nt: TGTGCCAGCAGCCCCCGACCGGACAGGGCCGTGGGGGGCTACACCTTC; cdr3_aa: CASSPRPDRAVGGYTF
cdr3_length: 15; clone_size: many; j_call: TRBJ2-6; v_call: TRBV28; d_call: .; cdr3_nt: TGTGCCAGCGGTAGACAGTTCTCTGGGGCCAACGTCCTGACTTTC; cdr3_aa: CASGRQFSGANVLTF
cdr3_length: 16; clone_size: few; j_call: TRBJ2-5; v_call: TRBV12-3/TRBV12-4; d_call: .; cdr3_nt: TGTGCCAGCAGTTCTTTCCCGCCGGGCCAAGGGGAGACCCAGTACTTC; cdr3_aa: CASSSFPPGQGETQYF
cdr3_length: 15; clone_size: few; j_call: TRBJ1-4; v_call: TRBV14; d_call: .; cdr3_nt: TGTGCCAGCAGCCGAATGCCTGCAACTAATGAAAAACTGTTTTTT; cdr3_aa: CASSRMPATNEKLFF
cdr3_length: 12; clone_size: few; j_call: TRBJ1-4; v_call: TRBV12-3/TRBV12-4; d_call: .; cdr3_nt: TGTGCCAGCAGTGCCCGGGACGGAGGGATGTTTTTT; cdr3_aa: CASSARDGGMFF
cdr3_length: 15; clone_size: .; j_call: TRBJ2-5; v_call: TRBV20-1; d_call: .; cdr3_nt: TGCAGTGCTAGACGCGAGTGGGGGCAATGGGAGACCCAGTACTTC; cdr3_aa: CSARREWGQWETQYF
cdr3_length: 14; clone_size: .; j_call: TRBJ2-1; v_call: TRBV18; d_call: .; cdr3_nt: TGTGCCAGCTCATCGATTAGCTCCTACAATGAGCAGTTCTTC; cdr3_aa: CASSSISSYNEQFF
cdr3_length: 16; clone_size: .; j_call: TRBJ1-2; v_call: TRBV19; d_call: TRBD1; cdr3_nt: TGTGCCAGTAGCTCCGGGACAGGGGGGACTTACTATGGCTACACCTTC; cdr3_aa: CASSSGTGGTYYGYTF
cdr3_length: 16; clone_size: once; j_call: TRBJ2-3; v_call: TRBV6-5; d_call: .; cdr3_nt: TGTGCCAGCAGTTACTCCGAGGGTAATCAACCAGATACGCAGTATTTT; cdr3_aa: CASSYSEGNQPDTQYF
cdr3_length: 15; clone_size: few; j_call: TRBJ2-5; v_call: TRBV7-9; d_call: .; cdr3_nt: TGTGCCAGCAGCAAAGGGGTCGGGGGACGCGAGACCCAGTACTTC; cdr3_aa: CASSKGVGGRETQYF
cdr3_length: 15; clone_size: many; j_call: TRBJ2-4; v_call: TRBV7-9; d_call: .; cdr3_nt: TGTGCCAGCAGCTCTCCGGGAGTTGGCGGAAACATTCAGTACTTC; cdr3_aa: CASSSPGVGGNIQYF